This T cell receptor (beta chain) was sequenced in a study of identical twins. This CDR3 contains 16 residues. The V and J ends lost 8 bases and 0 bases respectively, with 17 bases between them. Healthy Caucasian donors formed the entire cohort. TCRdb redid the calling of the 5' RACE reads with MiXCR, one entry per CDR3 protein. The repertoire holds some 500,000 distinct CDR3 sequences, with 9% to 10% as singletons. Many counts were recorded for this clonotype. These data were likewise used in another study, on yellow fever vaccine responses in identical twins.

The sequence came from a woman aged 18-29 years in good health. The sequencing sample was made of PBMCs. The chain joins TRBV12-3 or TRBV12-4 to TRBJ2-1, with D hard to call. CDR3 in DNA: TGTGCCAGCCTGAAGTCGGCGGCAAGCTCCTACAATGAGCAGTTCTTC. Translated, it gives CASLKSAASSYNEQFF.